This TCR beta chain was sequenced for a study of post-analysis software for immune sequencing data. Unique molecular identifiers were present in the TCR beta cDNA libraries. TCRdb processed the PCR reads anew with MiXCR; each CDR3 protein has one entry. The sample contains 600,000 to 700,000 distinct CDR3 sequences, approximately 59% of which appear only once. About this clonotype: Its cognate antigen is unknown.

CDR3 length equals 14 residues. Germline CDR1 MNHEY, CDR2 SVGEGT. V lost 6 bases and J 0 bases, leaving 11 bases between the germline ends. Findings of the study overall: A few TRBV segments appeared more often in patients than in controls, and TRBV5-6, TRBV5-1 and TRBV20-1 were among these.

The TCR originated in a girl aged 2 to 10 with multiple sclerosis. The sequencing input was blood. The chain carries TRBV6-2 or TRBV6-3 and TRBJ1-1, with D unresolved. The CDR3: CASSQTTVNTEAFF. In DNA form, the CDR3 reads TGTGCCAGCAGCCAAACAACGGTGAACACTGAAGCTTTCTTT.